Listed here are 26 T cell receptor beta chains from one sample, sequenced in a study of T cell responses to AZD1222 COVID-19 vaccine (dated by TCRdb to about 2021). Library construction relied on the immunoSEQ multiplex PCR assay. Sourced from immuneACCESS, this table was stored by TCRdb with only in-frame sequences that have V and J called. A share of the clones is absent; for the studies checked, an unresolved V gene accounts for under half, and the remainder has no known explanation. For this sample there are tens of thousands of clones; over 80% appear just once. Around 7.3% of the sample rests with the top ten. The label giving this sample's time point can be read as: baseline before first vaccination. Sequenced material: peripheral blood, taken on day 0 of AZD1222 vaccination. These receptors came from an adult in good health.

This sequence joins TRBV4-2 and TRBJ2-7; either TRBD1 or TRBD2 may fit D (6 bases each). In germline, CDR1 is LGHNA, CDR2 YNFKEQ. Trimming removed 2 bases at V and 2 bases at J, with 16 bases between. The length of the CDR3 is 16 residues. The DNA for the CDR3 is TGTGCCAGCAGCCAATCGGAGGGGGTCGGGGCCTACGAGCAGTACTTC. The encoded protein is CASSQSEGVGAYEQYF.

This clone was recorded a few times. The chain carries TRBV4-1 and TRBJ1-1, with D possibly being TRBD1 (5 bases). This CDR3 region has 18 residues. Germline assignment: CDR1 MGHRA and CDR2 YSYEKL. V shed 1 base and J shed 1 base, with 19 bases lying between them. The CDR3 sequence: CASSQAGVGRGPNTEAFF. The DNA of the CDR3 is TGCGCCAGCAGCCAAGCTGGTGTGGGGCGTGGACCGAACACTGAAGCTTTCTTT.

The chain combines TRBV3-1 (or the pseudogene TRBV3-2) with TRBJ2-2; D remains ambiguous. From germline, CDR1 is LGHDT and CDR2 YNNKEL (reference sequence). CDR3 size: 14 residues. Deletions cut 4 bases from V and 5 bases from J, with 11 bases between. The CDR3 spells CASSPFLGTGELFF. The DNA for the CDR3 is TGTGCCAGCAGCCCTTTCCTAGGGACCGGGGAGCTGTTTTTT.

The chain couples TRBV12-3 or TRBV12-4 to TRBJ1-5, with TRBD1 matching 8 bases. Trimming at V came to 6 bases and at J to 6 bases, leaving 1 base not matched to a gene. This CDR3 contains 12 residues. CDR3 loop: CASSTGGQPQHF. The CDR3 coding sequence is TGTGCCAGCAGCACAGGGGGTCAGCCCCAGCATTTT.

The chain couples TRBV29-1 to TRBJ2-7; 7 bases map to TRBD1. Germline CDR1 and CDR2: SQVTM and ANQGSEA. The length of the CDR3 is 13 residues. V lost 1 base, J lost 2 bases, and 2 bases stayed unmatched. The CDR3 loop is CSVEGQGPYEQYF. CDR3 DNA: TGCAGCGTTGAAGGACAGGGCCCCTACGAGCAGTACTTC.

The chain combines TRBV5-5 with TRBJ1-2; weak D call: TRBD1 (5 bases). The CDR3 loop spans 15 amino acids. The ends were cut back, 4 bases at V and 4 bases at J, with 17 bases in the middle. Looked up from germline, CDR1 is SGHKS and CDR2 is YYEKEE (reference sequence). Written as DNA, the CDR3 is TGTGCCAGCAGCCCCTGGGACCAGCCCTCCTATGGCTACACCTTC. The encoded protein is CASSPWDQPSYGYTF.

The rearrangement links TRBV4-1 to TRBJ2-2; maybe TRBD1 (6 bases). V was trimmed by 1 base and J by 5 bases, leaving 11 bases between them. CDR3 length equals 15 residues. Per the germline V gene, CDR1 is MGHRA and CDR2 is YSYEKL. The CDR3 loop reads CASSQVSRGTGELFF. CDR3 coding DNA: TGCGCCAGCAGCCAAGTTAGCAGGGGAACCGGGGAGCTGTTTTTT.

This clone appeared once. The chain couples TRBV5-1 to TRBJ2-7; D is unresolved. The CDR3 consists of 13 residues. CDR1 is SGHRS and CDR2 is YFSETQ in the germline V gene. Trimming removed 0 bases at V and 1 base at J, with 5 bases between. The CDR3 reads CASSLGVSYEQYF. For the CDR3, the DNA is TGCGCCAGCAGCTTGGGGGTTTCCTACGAGCAGTACTTC.

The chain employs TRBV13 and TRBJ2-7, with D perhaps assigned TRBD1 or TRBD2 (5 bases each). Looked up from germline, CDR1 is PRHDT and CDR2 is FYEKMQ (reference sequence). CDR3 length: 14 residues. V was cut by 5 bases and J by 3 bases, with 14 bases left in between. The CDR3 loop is CASSPWDGYYEQYF. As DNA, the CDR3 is TGTGCCAGCAGCCCATGGGACGGTTACTACGAGCAGTACTTC.

CDR3 nucleotide sequence: TGTGCCAGCAGCCAAGCACAGGTTCGAAACACCATATATTTT. It specifies CASSQAQVRNTIYF. This chain connects TRBV3-1 (or the pseudogene TRBV3-2) to TRBJ1-3; tentative D call: TRBD1 (5 bases). The CDR3 is 14 residues long. In germline, CDR1 is LGHDT, CDR2 YNNKEL (reference sequence). Trimming stripped 1 base from V and 5 bases from J, with 9 bases between.

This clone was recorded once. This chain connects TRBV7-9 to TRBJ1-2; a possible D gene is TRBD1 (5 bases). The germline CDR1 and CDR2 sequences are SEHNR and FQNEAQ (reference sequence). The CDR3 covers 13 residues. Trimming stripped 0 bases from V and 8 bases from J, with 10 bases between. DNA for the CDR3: TGTGCCAGCAGCTTAGCGGCAGGGAACGGCTACACCTTC. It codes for CASSLAAGNGYTF.

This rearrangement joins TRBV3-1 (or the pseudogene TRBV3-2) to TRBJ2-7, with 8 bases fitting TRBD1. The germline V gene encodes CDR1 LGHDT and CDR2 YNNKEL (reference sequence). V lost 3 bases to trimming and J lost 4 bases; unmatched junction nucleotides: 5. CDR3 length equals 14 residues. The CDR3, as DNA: TGTGCCAGCAGCCAGGGTTACAGGGGGTACGAGCAGTACTTC. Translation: CASSQGYRGYEQYF.

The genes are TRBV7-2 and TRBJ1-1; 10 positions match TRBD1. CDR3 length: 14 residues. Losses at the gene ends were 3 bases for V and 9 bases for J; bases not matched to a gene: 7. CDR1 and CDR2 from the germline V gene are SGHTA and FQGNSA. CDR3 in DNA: TGTGCCAGCAGCTTTTCGACAGGGGGCCCGAAAGCTTTCTTT. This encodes CASSFSTGGPKAFF.

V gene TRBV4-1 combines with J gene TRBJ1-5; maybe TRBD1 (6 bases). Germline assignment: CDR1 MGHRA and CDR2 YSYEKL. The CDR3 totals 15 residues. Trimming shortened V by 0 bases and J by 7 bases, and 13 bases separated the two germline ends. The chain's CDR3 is CASSQDLDRDQPQHF. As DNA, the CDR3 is TGCGCCAGCAGCCAAGATCTGGACAGAGACCAGCCCCAGCATTTT.

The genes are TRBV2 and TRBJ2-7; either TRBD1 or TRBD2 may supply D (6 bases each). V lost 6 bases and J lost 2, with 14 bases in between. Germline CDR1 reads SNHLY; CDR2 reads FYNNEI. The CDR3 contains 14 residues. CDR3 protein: CASSSGGGTYEQYF. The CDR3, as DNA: TGTGCCAGCAGCTCCGGAGGGGGGACCTACGAGCAGTACTTC.

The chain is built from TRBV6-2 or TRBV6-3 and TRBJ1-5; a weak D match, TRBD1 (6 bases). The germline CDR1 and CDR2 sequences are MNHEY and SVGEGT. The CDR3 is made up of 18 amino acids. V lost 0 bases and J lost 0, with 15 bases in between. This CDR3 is CASSYSGWGGNSNQPQHF. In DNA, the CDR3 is TGTGCCAGCAGTTACTCGGGATGGGGGGGCAATAGCAATCAGCCCCAGCATTTT.

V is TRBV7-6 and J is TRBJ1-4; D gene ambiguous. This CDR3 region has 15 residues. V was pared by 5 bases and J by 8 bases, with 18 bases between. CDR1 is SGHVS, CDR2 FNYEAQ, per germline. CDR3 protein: CASSPAGGGAEKLFF. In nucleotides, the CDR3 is TGTGCCAGCAGCCCAGCGGGCGGTGGAGCCGAAAAACTGTTTTTT.

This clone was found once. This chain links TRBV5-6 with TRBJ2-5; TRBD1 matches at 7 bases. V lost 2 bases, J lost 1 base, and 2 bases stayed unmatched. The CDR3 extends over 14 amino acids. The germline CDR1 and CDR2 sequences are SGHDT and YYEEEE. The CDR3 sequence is CASSFDRAQETQYF. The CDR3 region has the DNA TGTGCCAGCAGCTTCGACAGGGCCCAAGAGACCCAGTACTTC.

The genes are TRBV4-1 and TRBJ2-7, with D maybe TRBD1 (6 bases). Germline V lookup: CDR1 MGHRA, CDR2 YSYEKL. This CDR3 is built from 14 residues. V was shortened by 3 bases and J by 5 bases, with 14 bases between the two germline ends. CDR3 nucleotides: TGCGCCAGCAGCCACCGGGACATATCGGACGAGCAGTACTTC. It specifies CASSHRDISDEQYF.

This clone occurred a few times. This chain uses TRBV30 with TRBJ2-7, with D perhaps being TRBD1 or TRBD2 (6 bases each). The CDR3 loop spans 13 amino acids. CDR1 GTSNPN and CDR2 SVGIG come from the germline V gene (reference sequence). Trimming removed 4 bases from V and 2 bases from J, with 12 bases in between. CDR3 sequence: CAWTQGGPYEQYF. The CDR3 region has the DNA TGTGCCTGGACACAGGGAGGCCCCTACGAGCAGTACTTC.

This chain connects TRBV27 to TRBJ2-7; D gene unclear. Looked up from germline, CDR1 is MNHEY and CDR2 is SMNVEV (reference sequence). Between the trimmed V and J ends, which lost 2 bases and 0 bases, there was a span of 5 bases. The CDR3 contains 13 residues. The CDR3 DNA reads TGTGCCAGCAGTTTACAGTACTCCTACGAGCAGTACTTC. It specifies CASSLQYSYEQYF.

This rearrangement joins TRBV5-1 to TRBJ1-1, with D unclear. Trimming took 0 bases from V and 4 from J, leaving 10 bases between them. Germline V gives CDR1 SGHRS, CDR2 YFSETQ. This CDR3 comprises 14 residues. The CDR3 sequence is CASSLVGRTTEAFF. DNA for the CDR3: TGCGCCAGCAGCTTGGTCGGACGAACCACTGAAGCTTTCTTT.

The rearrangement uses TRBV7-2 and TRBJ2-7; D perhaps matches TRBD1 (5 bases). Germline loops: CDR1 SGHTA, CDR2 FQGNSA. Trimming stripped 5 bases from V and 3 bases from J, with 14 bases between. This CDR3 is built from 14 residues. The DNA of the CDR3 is TGTGCCAGCAGCCCAGAGACAGTGCACTACGAGCAGTACTTC. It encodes CASSPETVHYEQYF. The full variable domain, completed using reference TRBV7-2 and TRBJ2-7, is GAGVSQSPSNKVTEKGKDVELRCDPISGHTALYWYRQSLGQGLEFLIYFQGNSAPDKSGLPSDRFSAERTGGSVSTLTIQRTQQEDSAVYLCASSPETVHYEQYFGPGTRLTVT.

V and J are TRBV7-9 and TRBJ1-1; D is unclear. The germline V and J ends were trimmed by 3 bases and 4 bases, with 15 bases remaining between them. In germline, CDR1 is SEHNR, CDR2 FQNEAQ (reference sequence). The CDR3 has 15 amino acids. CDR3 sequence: CASSFPDGRITEAFF. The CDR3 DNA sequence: TGTGCCAGCAGCTTTCCCGACGGTCGTATCACTGAAGCTTTCTTT.

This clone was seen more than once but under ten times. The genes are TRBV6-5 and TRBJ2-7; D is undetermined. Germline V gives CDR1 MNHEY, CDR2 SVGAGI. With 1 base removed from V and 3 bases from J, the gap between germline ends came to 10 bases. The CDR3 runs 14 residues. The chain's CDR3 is CASSYFGPGYEQYF. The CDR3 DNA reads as TGTGCCAGCAGTTACTTCGGACCGGGCTACGAGCAGTACTTC.

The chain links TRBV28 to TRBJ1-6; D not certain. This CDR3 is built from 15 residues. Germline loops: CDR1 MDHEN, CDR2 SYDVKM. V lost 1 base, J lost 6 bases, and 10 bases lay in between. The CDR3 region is CASSLLAGINSPLHF. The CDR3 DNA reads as TGTGCCAGCAGTTTATTGGCGGGGATTAATTCACCCCTCCACTTT.